This T cell receptor (beta chain) was captured in a study of blood T cell repertoires in COVID-19. Overall study context: Specimens from acute and convalescent COVID-19 originated in the United States, Italy and Spain. The analysed material was cDNA or gDNA that came from T cells, B-cell-depleted T cells, or PBMCs.

Trimming cost V 4 bases and J 6 bases; bases outside gene matches: 11. CDR3 length: 17 residues. Germline V CDR1 and CDR2: SNHLY, FYNNEI. Methods used by the authors: Reference gene primer amplification gave nucleated cell count estimates. Repertoires were generated with immunoSEQ multiplex PCR, while TCRdb's copy carries only in-frame clones and drops some. V and J calls plus clone size are reproduced from that table; the DNA served to infer D and trimming. This table holds approximately 130,000 clones, about 80% found once. This clone has more than one count but fewer than ten. The material sequenced was peripheral blood. The clonotype comes from a human donor in a cohort sampled during active COVID-19. The V call is TRBV2, the J call TRBJ2-1, with 11 bases lining up with TRBD2. CDR3 bases: TGTGCCAGCAGTGTTCCTCTCGGACTAGCGGGCACCAATGAGCAGTTCTTC. Translated, it gives CASSVPLGLAGTNEQFF.